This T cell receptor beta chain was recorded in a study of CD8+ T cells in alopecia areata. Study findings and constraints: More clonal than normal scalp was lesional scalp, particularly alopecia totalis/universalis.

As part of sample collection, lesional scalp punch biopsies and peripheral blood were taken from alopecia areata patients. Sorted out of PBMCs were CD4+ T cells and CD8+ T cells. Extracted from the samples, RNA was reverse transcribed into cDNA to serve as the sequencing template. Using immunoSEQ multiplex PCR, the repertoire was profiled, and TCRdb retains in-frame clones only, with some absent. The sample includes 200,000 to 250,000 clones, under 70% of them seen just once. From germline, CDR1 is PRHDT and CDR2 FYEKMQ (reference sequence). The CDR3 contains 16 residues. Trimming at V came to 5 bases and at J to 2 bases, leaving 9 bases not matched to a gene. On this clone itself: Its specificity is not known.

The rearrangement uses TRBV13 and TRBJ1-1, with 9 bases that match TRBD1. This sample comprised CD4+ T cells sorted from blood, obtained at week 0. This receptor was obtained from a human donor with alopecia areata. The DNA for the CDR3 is TGTGCCAGCAGCACCAACCGGGACAGGGTTAACACTGAAGCTTTCTTT. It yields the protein CASSTNRDRVNTEAFF. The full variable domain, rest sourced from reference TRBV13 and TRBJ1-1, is AAGVIQSPRHLIKEKRETATLKCYPIPRHDTVYWYQQGPGQDPQFLISFYEKMQSDKGSIPDRFSAQQFSDYHSELNMSSLELGDSALYFCASSTNRDRVNTEAFFGQGTRLTVV.